A single sample gave rise to the 27 T cell receptor beta chains below, sequenced in a study of shared clonotypes between healthy human individuals. Profiling relied on immunoSEQ multiplex PCR, and the TCRdb table lists in-frame clones only, not all of them. This sample has roughly 2.5 million clones, with more than 80% found just once. The sample consisted of naive CD4+ T cells sorted from blood. Subset of the sample: CD45RA+ positively selected. The receptors originated from a man between 18 and 29 years old in good health.

Comments on this clone: The sample contains more than one DNA sequence encoding this CDR3. The rearrangement links TRBV5-1 to TRBJ2-7; D is uncertain. The CDR3 covers 15 residues. The germline V gene encodes CDR1 SGHRS and CDR2 YFSETQ. Trimming left V 0 bases short and J 0 bases short, with 10 bases between. The CDR3, as DNA: TGCGCCAGCAGCTTGGGTCCCGGTTCCTCCTACGAGCAGTACTTC. Encoded protein: CASSLGPGSSYEQYF.

This sequence joins TRBV7-2 and TRBJ2-7, with 9 bases matching TRBD1. The germline CDR1 and CDR2 sequences are SGHTA and FQGNSA. This CDR3 is built from 16 residues. With 2 bases clipped from V and 4 bases from J, the junction kept 9 bases outside the gene matches. The CDR3 DNA sequence: TGTGCCAGCAGCTTAAGCCGGGACAGGGTCATTTACGAGCAGTACTTC. Protein: CASSLSRDRVIYEQYF.

CDR3: CAIRFLAVEGEQYF. DNA for the CDR3: TGTGCCATCAGATTCCTAGCGGTTGAAGGGGAGCAGTACTTC. J is TRBJ2-7 and V is TRBV10-3; 7 nucleotides agree with TRBD2. J lost 7 bases, V lost 6 bases, and 12 bases had no gene match. There are 14 residues in the CDR3. CDR1 and CDR2 (germline): ENHRY, SYGVKD.

This sequence joins TRBV12-5 and TRBJ2-6; possibly TRBD1 for D (6 bases). The germline CDR1 and CDR2 sequences are LGHNT and FRNRAP. The CDR3 has 15 residues. V lost 3 bases, J lost 0 bases, and 6 bases lay in between. The CDR3 coding sequence is TGTGCTAGTGGTTTAGGGGGCTCTGGGGCCAACGTCCTGACTTTC. Translating gives CASGLGGSGANVLTF. The whole variable domain, filled in from reference TRBV12-5 and TRBJ2-6, reads DARVTQTPRHKVTEMGQEVTMRCQPILGHNTVFWYRQTMMQGLELLAYFRNRAPLDDSGMPKDRFSAEMPDATLATLKIQPSEPRDSAVYFCASGLGGSGANVLTFGAGSRLTVL.

The CDR3 DNA is TGTGCCAGCACACGGGACAGGGGGCACGAGCAGTACTTC. It encodes CASTRDRGHEQYF. This chain uses TRBV6-1 with TRBJ2-7, with 12 nucleotides matching TRBD1. V shed 7 bases and J 5 bases; nucleotides not matched to a gene: 3. Germline CDR1 is MNHNS and CDR2 is SASEGT. This CDR3 has 13 amino acids.

The chain uses TRBV9 and TRBJ2-1; possible D gene TRBD1, 6 bases. The CDR3 runs 17 residues. CDR1 SGDLS and CDR2 YYNGEE come from the germline V gene. V was clipped by 1 base and J by 0 bases, with 14 bases between them. CDR3 region: CASSVQTGPSSYNEQFF. The DNA of the CDR3 is TGTGCCAGCAGCGTACAGACAGGCCCAAGCTCCTACAATGAGCAGTTCTTC.

Comments on this clone: The sample contains more than one DNA sequence encoding this CDR3. This chain joins TRBV6-6 and TRBJ1-1; possibly TRBD1 for D (6 bases). Germline CDR1 MNHNY, CDR2 SVGAGI (reference sequence). V shed 3 bases and J shed 1 base, with 9 bases lying between them. The CDR3 runs 14 residues. CDR3 bases: TGTGCCAGCAGTTATGGACAGCGGAACACTGAAGCTTTCTTT. It specifies CASSYGQRNTEAFF.

This rearrangement joins TRBV13 to TRBJ2-1, with TRBD2 matching over 12 bases. The CDR3 spans 19 residues. The J segment lost 7 bases and the V segment lost 5 bases, leaving 18 bases of the junction unmatched. Germline CDR1 and CDR2: PRHDT and FYEKMQ (reference sequence). DNA for the CDR3: TGTGCCAGCAGCCCACACATCCTCGGGCTAGCGGGAGGGGTAAATGAGCAGTTCTTC. This sequence encodes CASSPHILGLAGGVNEQFF.

The chain has TRBV15 and TRBJ2-3, with D tentatively TRBD2 (6 bases). The V end lost 3 bases, the J end lost 5 bases, and 15 bases lay between the germline ends. CDR3 length: 15 amino acids. Germline values: CDR1 LNHNV, CDR2 YYDKDF (reference sequence). The CDR3 nucleotides are TGTGCCACCAGCAGTCGGGGCGGGATTAAAGATACGCAGTATTTT. As protein: CATSSRGGIKDTQYF.

The chain employs TRBV6-1 and TRBJ1-5; TRBD1 might be the D (5 bases). V shed 3 bases and J shed 6 bases, with 15 bases lying between them. Per the germline V gene, CDR1 is MNHNS and CDR2 is SASEGT. CDR3 size: 15 residues. The CDR3 loop reads CASSEGVGGFQPQHF. The CDR3 coding sequence is TGTGCCAGCAGTGAGGGTGTGGGGGGTTTTCAGCCCCAGCATTTT.

The chain carries TRBV10-3 and TRBJ1-6; D might be TRBD1 (6 bases). The CDR3 extends over 18 amino acids. The V gene lost 1 base and the J gene lost 0 bases, with 13 bases spanning the gap. The germline V gene encodes CDR1 ENHRY and CDR2 SYGVKD. The CDR3 DNA reads TGTGCCATCAGTGAGTACCAGGGGTCGAGCTCCTATAATTCACCCCTCCACTTT. Translated: CAISEYQGSSSYNSPLHF.

The rearrangement joins TRBV6-1 to TRBJ2-1, with 8 bases aligning to TRBD2. V shed 2 bases, J shed 0 bases, and the junction held 6 bases outside the gene matches. The CDR3 is made up of 17 amino acids. Germline values: CDR1 MNHNS, CDR2 SASEGT. CDR3 in DNA: TGTGCCAGCAGTGAAATGTTAGCGGGGAGCTCCTACAATGAGCAGTTCTTC. This translates into CASSEMLAGSSYNEQFF.

The gene calls are TRBV2 and TRBJ2-2; unclear D gene. CDR3 length: 14 residues. Per germline, CDR1 SNHLY and CDR2 FYNNEI. Between the trimmed V and J ends, which lost 6 bases and 5 bases, there was a span of 13 bases. CDR3 region: CASSAKTRTGELFF. The CDR3, as DNA: TGTGCCAGCAGCGCCAAAACACGGACCGGGGAGCTGTTTTTT.

The chain joins TRBV28 to TRBJ2-4; D is unclear. Germline CDR1 reads MDHEN; CDR2 reads SYDVKM. The CDR3 is made up of 14 amino acids. V lost 6 bases to trimming and J lost 1 base, with 10 bases between them. CDR3 DNA: TGTGCCAGCAGCTTGGCGGATGCCAAAAACATTCAGTACTTC. It specifies CASSLADAKNIQYF.

The chain is built from TRBV5-1 and TRBJ2-3; tentative D call: TRBD2 (6 bases). The V end lost 2 bases, the J end lost 0 bases, and 10 bases lay between the germline ends. Per germline, CDR1 SGHRS and CDR2 YFSETQ. There are 15 residues in the CDR3. CDR3 protein: CASSFTSLSTDTQYF. CDR3 sequence (DNA): TGCGCCAGCAGCTTTACTAGCCTTAGCACAGATACGCAGTATTTT.

The chain joins TRBV18 to TRBJ2-5; D gene unclear. The CDR3 is 13 residues long. CDR1 KGHSH and CDR2 LQKENI come from the germline V gene. Trimming cost V 3 bases and J 4 bases, with 9 bases left between them. CDR3 DNA sequence: TGTGCCAGCTCACCTCTGGGGTCAGAGACCCAGTACTTC. It codes for CASSPLGSETQYF.

This chain joins TRBV18 and TRBJ2-3; D remains unclear. From germline, CDR1 is KGHSH and CDR2 LQKENI. Trimming pared 6 bases from V and 3 bases from J, leaving 10 bases between. The CDR3 has 13 residues. The CDR3 sequence: CASSPSQTDTQYF. CDR3 DNA: TGTGCCAGCTCGCCCAGTCAAACAGATACGCAGTATTTT.

The chain has TRBV5-4 and TRBJ2-3; TRBD1 might be the D (5 bases). The ends were cut back, 0 bases at V and 2 bases at J, with 10 bases in the middle. CDR1 is SGHNT and CDR2 is YYREEE in the germline V gene (reference sequence). This CDR3 comprises 15 residues. CDR3 sequence (DNA): TGTGCCAGCAGCTTGGGGCTAGGGGACACAGATACGCAGTATTTT. Its protein is CASSLGLGDTDTQYF. Together with reference TRBV5-4 and TRBJ2-3, the CDR3 gives the full variable domain: ETGVTQSPTHLIKTRGQQVTLRCSSQSGHNTVSWYQQALGQGPQFIFQYYREEENGRGNFPPRFSGLQFPNYSSELNVNALELDDSALYLCASSLGLGDTDTQYFGPGTRLTVL.

This clone was observed a few times. This rearrangement joins TRBV30 to TRBJ1-5; 7 nucleotides align to TRBD1. Germline-derived CDR1 and CDR2 are GTSNPN and SVGIG (reference sequence). There are 12 residues in the CDR3. V gave up 7 bases and J gave up 3 bases; unmatched junction bases: 3. CDR3 amino acids: CALGTVNQPQHF. The CDR3 DNA reads TGTGCCTTAGGGACAGTCAATCAGCCCCAGCATTTT.

The V gene is TRBV5-1, the J gene TRBJ2-5; no reliable D call. V lost 2 bases, J lost 2 bases, and 10 bases lay in between. Germline V CDR1 and CDR2: SGHRS, YFSETQ. The CDR3 has 14 amino acids. The CDR3 protein is CASSLSPEQETQYF. Written as DNA, the CDR3 is TGCGCCAGCAGCTTAAGCCCCGAACAAGAGACCCAGTACTTC.

The CDR3 nucleotides are TGTGCCAGCAGTTATGGGGGGGGCTCCTATAATTCACCCCTCCACTTT. Amino acid sequence: CASSYGGGSYNSPLHF. The chain carries TRBV6-5 and TRBJ1-6, with TRBD1 as a possible D gene (5 bases). Germline V CDR1 and CDR2: MNHEY, SVGAGI. The germline V and J ends were trimmed by 3 bases and 0 bases, with 9 bases remaining between them. There are 16 residues in the CDR3.

This clone occurred a few times. This rearrangement joins TRBV2 to TRBJ1-1, with D possibly being TRBD1 (5 bases). Trimming took off 8 bases at V and 0 bases at J, with 13 bases between the two ends. Germline CDR1 reads SNHLY; CDR2 reads FYNNEI. The CDR3 runs to 14 residues. The CDR3 spells CASSWGGVNTEAFF. The CDR3 DNA sequence: TGTGCCAGCTCATGGGGCGGGGTGAACACTGAAGCTTTCTTT. Drawing the rest from reference TRBV2 and TRBJ1-1, the complete variable domain is EPEVTQTPSHQVTQMGQEVILRCVPISNHLYFYWYRQILGQKVEFLVSFYNNEISEKSEIFDDQFSVERPDGSNFTLKIRSTKLEDSAMYFCASSWGGVNTEAFFGQGTRLTVV.

This chain uses TRBV5-1 with TRBJ2-1; 13 bases agree with TRBD2. The CDR3 runs 16 residues. V lost 4 bases and J lost 7; bases outside the gene matches: 8. Germline lookup yields CDR1 SGHRS and CDR2 YFSETQ. The CDR3 DNA sequence: TGCGCCAGCAGCGCGGGGGGACTAGCGGGGATGAATGAGCAGTTCTTC. It translates to CASSAGGLAGMNEQFF.

The chain employs TRBV12-5 and TRBJ2-1, with 9 bases fitting TRBD2. Germline V gene lookup returns CDR1 LGHNT and CDR2 FRNRAP. V trimming: 7 bases; J trimming: 4 bases; junction bases outside the gene matches: 11. The CDR3 contains 16 residues. DNA for the CDR3: TGTGCTAGTGTTGCCATAGCGGGAGATGGGTACAATGAGCAGTTCTTC. It translates to CASVAIAGDGYNEQFF.

This chain uses TRBV19 with TRBJ1-6, with D possibly being TRBD1 (5 bases). The CDR3 has 15 amino acids. Germline loops: CDR1 LNHDA, CDR2 SQIVND (reference sequence). Trimming stripped 5 bases from V and 9 bases from J, with 17 bases between. DNA of the CDR3: TGTGCCAGTAGTGGGGGAGCGGTCTTCGGTTCACCCCTCCACTTT. This sequence encodes CASSGGAVFGSPLHF.

The V and J genes are TRBV6-5 and TRBJ2-3; 7 nucleotides line up with TRBD2. From germline, CDR1 is MNHEY and CDR2 SVGAGI. V lost 4 bases, J lost 9 bases, and 10 bases stayed unmatched. The CDR3 covers 14 residues. The CDR3 reads CASSSGPAGDTQYF. CDR3 coding DNA: TGTGCCAGCAGTTCTGGACCGGCGGGGGACACGCAGTATTTT.

V is TRBV7-2 and J is TRBJ2-3; TRBD2 matches 10 bases. Germline trimming cut 4 bases from V and 2 bases from J; bases unmatched to any gene: 3. Germline V lookup: CDR1 SGHTA, CDR2 FQGNSA. The CDR3 contains 15 residues. The DNA of the CDR3 is TGTGCCAGCAGCTGGGGACTAGCGCCCACAGATACGCAGTATTTT. It encodes CASSWGLAPTDTQYF.